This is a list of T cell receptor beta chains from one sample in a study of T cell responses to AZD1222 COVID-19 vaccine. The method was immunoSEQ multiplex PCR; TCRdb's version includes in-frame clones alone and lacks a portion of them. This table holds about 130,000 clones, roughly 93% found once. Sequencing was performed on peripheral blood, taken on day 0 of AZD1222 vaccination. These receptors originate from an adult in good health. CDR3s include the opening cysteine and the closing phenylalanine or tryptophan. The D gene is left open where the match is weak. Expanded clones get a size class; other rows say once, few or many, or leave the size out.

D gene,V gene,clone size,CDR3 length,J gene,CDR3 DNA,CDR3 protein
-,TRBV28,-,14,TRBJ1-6,TGTGCCAGCAGTAACGGCAAAACAAATTCACCCCTCCACTTT,CASSNGKTNSPLHF
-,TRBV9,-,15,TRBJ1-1,TGTGCCAGCAGCCCAAGTGGTGGTGGGGGCACTGAAGCTTTCTTT,CASSPSGGGGTEAFF
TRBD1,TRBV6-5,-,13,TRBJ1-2,TGTGCCACCCGAACGGACAGGGAGGGTGGCTACACCTTC,CATRTDREGGYTF
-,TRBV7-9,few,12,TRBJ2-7,TGTGCCAGCAGCCACGCAACCTACGAGCAGTACTTC,CASSHATYEQYF
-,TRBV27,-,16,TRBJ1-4,TGTGCCAGTAGGGGTTTGTTGGGACCGTCTTCCGAAAAACTGTTTTTT,CASRGLLGPSSEKLFF
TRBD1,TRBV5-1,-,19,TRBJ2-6,TGCGCCAGCAGCTCTTTGGGACAGGGGGCTGTGTCTGGGGCCAACGTCCTGACTTTC,CASSSLGQGAVSGANVLTF
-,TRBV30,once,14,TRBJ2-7,TGTGCCTGGAGTGGGTCAGAGGCGTTCTACGAGCAGTACTTC,CAWSGSEAFYEQYF
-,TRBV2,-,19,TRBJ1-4,TGTGCCAGCAGGGGGGGACCCCGATCGGCGGCAGCGTCTAATGAAAAACTGTTTTTT,CASRGGPRSAAASNEKLFF
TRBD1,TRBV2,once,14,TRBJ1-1,TGTGCCAGCAGGGGACAGCCCATGAACACTGAAGCTTTCTTT,CASRGQPMNTEAFF
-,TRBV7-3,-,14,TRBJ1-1,TGTGCCAGCAGCTTACTGGGGCAGAACACTGAAGCTTTCTTT,CASSLLGQNTEAFF
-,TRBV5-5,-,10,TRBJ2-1,TGTGCCAGCGGGAAGGGCGAGCAGTTCTTC,CASGKGEQFF
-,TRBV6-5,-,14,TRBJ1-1,TGTGCCAGCAGTTACTCGTCGGGGGACACTGAAGCTTTCTTT,CASSYSSGDTEAFF
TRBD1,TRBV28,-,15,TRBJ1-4,TGTGCCAGCAGTACCCGACAGGGGGGTAATGAAAAACTGTTTTTT,CASSTRQGGNEKLFF
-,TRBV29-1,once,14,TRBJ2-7,TGCAGCGTTGTTCCGGGGAGATCTTCCTACGAGCAGTACTTC,CSVVPGRSSYEQYF
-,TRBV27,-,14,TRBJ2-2,TGTGCCAGCAGTTTATATCAGGGTACCGGGGAGCTGTTTTTT,CASSLYQGTGELFF
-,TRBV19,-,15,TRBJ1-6,TGTGCCAGTAGTATAGGAGCGGGAGGGACCGCTCCTGTCCACTTT,CASSIGAGGTAPVHF
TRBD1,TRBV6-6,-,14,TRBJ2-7,TGTGCCAGCGGGGACAGGGGGCGCCCCTACGAGCAGTACTTC,CASGDRGRPYEQYF
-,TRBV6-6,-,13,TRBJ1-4,TGTGCCAGCAGTTACCTGGTGGGCGAAAAACTGTTTTTT,CASSYLVGEKLFF
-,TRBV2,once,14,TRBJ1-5,TGTGCCAGCAGTGAAGTGGCAGGAATTCAGCCCCAGCATTTT,CASSEVAGIQPQHF
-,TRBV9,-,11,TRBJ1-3,TGTGCCAGCAAGAGTGGAAACACCATATATTTT,CASKSGNTIYF
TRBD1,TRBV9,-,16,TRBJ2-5,TGTGCCAGCAGCCCTACCGGGACAGGGGTGGGGGAGACCCAGTACTTC,CASSPTGTGVGETQYF
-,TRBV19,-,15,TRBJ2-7,TGTGCCAGTAGTCCCTTGGACGGTTACTCCTACGAGCAGTACTTC,CASSPLDGYSYEQYF
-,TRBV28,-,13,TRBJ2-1,TGTGCCAGCAGTTTACTGAGGACAAATGAGCAGTTCTTC,CASSLLRTNEQFF
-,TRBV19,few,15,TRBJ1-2,TGTGCCAGTAGTGTCTTTGGGGGCGAAGACTATGGCTACACCTTC,CASSVFGGEDYGYTF
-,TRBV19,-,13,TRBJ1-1,TGTGCCAGTAGTACGACGGGGGACACTGAAGCTTTCTTT,CASSTTGDTEAFF
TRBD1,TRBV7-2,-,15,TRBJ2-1,TGTGCCAGCAGCTACGGGACAGTCTCCTACAATGAGCAGTTCTTC,CASSYGTVSYNEQFF
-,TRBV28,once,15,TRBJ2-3,TGTGCCAGCAGTTTACAGGGTGCGAGCACAGATACGCAGTATTTT,CASSLQGASTDTQYF
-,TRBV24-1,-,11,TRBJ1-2,TGTGCCACCAGTGATAACTATGGCTACACCTTC,CATSDNYGYTF
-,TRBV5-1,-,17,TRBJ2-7,TGCGCCAGCAGCTTGAGAGGGGGAGGGCAGAAAACCTACGAGCAGTACTTC,CASSLRGGGQKTYEQYF
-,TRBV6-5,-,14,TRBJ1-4,TGTGCCAGGGAAAGGGTGGGGGCTAATGAAAAACTGTTTTTT,CARERVGANEKLFF
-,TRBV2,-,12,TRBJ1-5,TGTGCCAGCAGTGGCGGGGATCAGCCCCAGCATTTT,CASSGGDQPQHF